The clone carrying this T cell receptor (beta chain) was seen more than once but under ten times. Its target is not known. Isolated PBMCs totaled at least 7 million in each sample. These data originate in a study of blood T cells in healthy people across ages. Regarding the study as a whole: Researchers said unsorted PBMCs prevented a conclusive naive versus antigen-experienced comparison.

Per the germline V gene, CDR1 is SGDLS and CDR2 is YYNGEE. The ends were cut back, 0 bases at V and 9 bases at J, with 7 bases in the middle. This CDR3 is built from 12 residues. Primed by a sample-barcoded 5' primer and a J-beta primer mix, a second PCR proceeded for 7 to 11 cycles. TCRdb independently ran MiXCR on the 5' RACE reads; one entry per CDR3 protein. The table lists approximately 900,000 distinct CDR3 sequences, 45% to 50% of them singletons. The sample consisted of blood. V gene TRBV9 combines with J gene TRBJ2-1; D gene unclear. The sequence was obtained from a man between 25 and 39 years old in good health. The CDR3 loop reads CASSVGLSEQFF. The DNA of the CDR3 is TGTGCCAGCAGCGTAGGTCTATCTGAGCAGTTCTTC.